Following are 14 T cell receptor beta chains from one sample sequenced in a study of shared clonotypes between healthy human individuals. Sequencing used immunoSEQ multiplex PCR; TCRdb keeps in-frame clones, though not all of them. The sample carries 1.4 million or so clones, approximately 98.5% recorded once. The sample comprised naive CD4+ T cells sorted from blood. Subset given: CD45RA+ positively selected. These receptors all stem from a man in his thirties or forties in good health.

This chain joins TRBV18 and TRBJ2-1; 10 bases fit TRBD1. CDR3 length: 16 amino acids. Germline CDR1 and CDR2: KGHSH and LQKENI. Trimming cost V 2 bases and J 2 bases; bases outside gene matches: 3. The CDR3 is CASSPAGTGAYNEQFF. CDR3 DNA: TGTGCCAGCTCACCAGCCGGGACAGGGGCCTACAATGAGCAGTTCTTC.

The chain employs TRBV5-1 and TRBJ2-5; 7 nucleotides agree with TRBD2. Germline CDR1 and CDR2: SGHRS and YFSETQ. The CDR3 spans 15 residues. The J segment lost 3 bases and the V segment lost 0 bases, leaving 5 bases of the junction unmatched. This CDR3 is CASSLVFLAEETQYF. DNA of the CDR3: TGCGCCAGCAGCTTGGTATTCCTAGCGGAAGAGACCCAGTACTTC.

The chain joins TRBV29-1 to TRBJ2-3, with no clear D. Germline V gives CDR1 SQVTM, CDR2 ANQGSEA. The CDR3 totals 12 residues. V was pared by 4 bases and J by 6 bases, with 11 bases between. As DNA, the CDR3 is TGCAGCGTTGGTATGCAGTCGGATACGCAGTATTTT. Translation gives CSVGMQSDTQYF.

V usage is TRBV15 and J usage is TRBJ2-5; D not certain. Trimming stripped 0 bases from V and 2 bases from J, with 13 bases between. This CDR3 is 16 amino acids long. The germline V gene has CDR1 LNHNV and CDR2 YYDKDF (reference sequence). CDR3 sequence reads: CATSRDWSSWQETQYF. In DNA, the CDR3 is TGTGCCACCAGCAGAGATTGGTCGAGCTGGCAAGAGACCCAGTACTTC.

The chain is built from TRBV7-9 and TRBJ1-2; 7 bases are shared with TRBD1. The CDR3 loop spans 13 amino acids. CDR1 and CDR2 (germline): SEHNR, FQNEAQ (reference sequence). Trimming removed 8 bases from V and 8 bases from J; junction bases left unmatched: 11. The CDR3 sequence: CASPLPTGTGYTF. CDR3 nucleotide sequence: TGTGCCAGCCCTTTACCGACAGGGACGGGCTACACCTTC.

The chain employs TRBV27 and TRBJ2-1; no firm D call. Germline assignment: CDR1 MNHEY and CDR2 SMNVEV (reference sequence). Trimming took off 1 base at V and 5 bases at J, with 12 bases between the two ends. CDR3 length: 15 amino acids. The CDR3 sequence: CASSLYSPANNEQFF. The CDR3 DNA is TGTGCCAGCAGTTTATACTCACCTGCGAACAATGAGCAGTTCTTC.

Note on this clone: This same CDR3 is encoded by further DNA sequences in the sample. This chain joins TRBV2 and TRBJ2-3; D call uncertain. CDR1 and CDR2 (germline): SNHLY, FYNNEI. Trimming took off 6 bases at V and 0 bases at J, with 10 bases between the two ends. The CDR3 has 14 amino acids. CDR3 nucleotide sequence: TGTGCCAGCAGCGATTCTCTCAGCACAGATACGCAGTATTTT. This codes for CASSDSLSTDTQYF.

V gene TRBV6-1 combines with J gene TRBJ2-7; weak D call: TRBD2 (6 bases). Between the trimmed V and J ends, which lost 6 bases and 5 bases, there was a span of 14 bases. Germline V CDR1 and CDR2: MNHNS, SASEGT. The CDR3 length is 13 residues. The CDR3 is CASRGSGVHEQYF. CDR3 DNA sequence: TGTGCCAGCAGGGGGTCGGGAGTACACGAGCAGTACTTC.

This clone was detected only once. The chain has TRBV5-1 and TRBJ2-7; D ambiguous. Germline CDR1 and CDR2: SGHRS and YFSETQ. V lost 1 base, J lost 5 bases, and 13 bases lay in between. This CDR3 region has 14 residues. CDR3 bases: TGCGCCAGCAGCTTGTTCCCCGGTCAAGACGAGCAGTACTTC. Translated, it gives CASSLFPGQDEQYF.

This sequence joins TRBV29-1 and TRBJ2-3, with 7 bases matching TRBD2. Trimming cost V 8 bases and J 0 bases; bases outside gene matches: 20. The CDR3 is 18 amino acids. In germline, CDR1 is SQVTM, CDR2 ANQGSEA. CDR3 sequence: CSLSIPSGVHPSTDTQYF. The CDR3, as DNA: TGCAGCCTGTCGATCCCGAGCGGGGTACACCCTAGCACAGATACGCAGTATTTT.

This sequence joins TRBV4-1 and TRBJ2-1, with a tentative D call TRBD2 (5 bases). Trimming cost V 1 base and J 5 bases, with 15 bases left between them. This CDR3 has 16 amino acids. CDR1 and CDR2 from the germline V gene are MGHRA and YSYEKL. Here the CDR3 DNA reads TGCGCCAGCAGCCAAGTGACCGGGCTAGCTCACAATGAGCAGTTCTTC. Its protein is CASSQVTGLAHNEQFF.

This chain joins TRBV14 and TRBJ2-5; no clear D gene. This CDR3 spans 14 amino acids. Germline CDR1 SGHDN, CDR2 FVKESK. V was cut by 3 bases and J by 5 bases, with 13 bases left in between. The CDR3 reads CASSHEPLRETQYF. Written as DNA, the CDR3 is TGTGCCAGCAGCCATGAACCTCTCCGGGAGACCCAGTACTTC.

This clone was detected once. V and J are TRBV13 and TRBJ2-7; 8 bases agree with TRBD2. The length of the CDR3 is 16 residues. V trimming: 5 bases; J trimming: 6 bases; junction bases outside the gene matches: 15. Germline CDR1 PRHDT, CDR2 FYEKMQ (reference sequence). In DNA, the CDR3 is TGTGCCAGCAGCCCACTGTTCTGGAGCGGGAGTACCGAGCAGTACTTC. Its translation: CASSPLFWSGSTEQYF.

This chain's CDR3 is CASRMGQGSTDTQYF. CDR3 sequence (DNA): TGTGCCAGCAGGATGGGACAGGGATCCACAGATACGCAGTATTTT. This chain uses TRBV2 with TRBJ2-3, with 9 bases lining up with TRBD1. The CDR3 contains 15 residues. Trimming took 6 bases from V and 2 from J; bases not matched to a gene: 6. Germline V gene sequence: CDR1 SNHLY, CDR2 FYNNEI.